This T cell receptor beta chain was obtained from a study of T cell clusters in autoimmune cytopenias (dated by TCRdb to the late 2010s). For the wider study: Of the 43 healthy donor controls, approximately 24 were female, and the group had a mean age of 56 years and a median age of 59 years. Autoimmune hepatitis repertoires were compared against roughly 21 age- and sex-matched healthy donors. For primary cytopenia the controls were about 25 age-matched healthy donors, whereas for secondary cytopenia the controls were approximately 15 age-matched CLL patients. Peripheral blood TRB and IGH repertoires were sequenced in autoimmune cytopenia patients at active disease and during treatment follow-up, alongside healthy, CLL and autoimmune hepatitis controls. The median TRB sequencing depth was just over 50,000 reads per sample, and the median number of distinct TRB clonotypes was a few thousand per sample. The goal of the study was to determine whether autoimmune cytopenia patients have a disease-specific immune repertoire signature that could serve as a blood-based biomarker.

Spanning cysteine to phenylalanine, the CDR3 consists of 16 amino acids. DNA is not on record. Multiplex PCR with a touch-down protocol amplified TRB rearrangements, with the TRB-A and TRB-B primer pools combined in a single tube. Two consecutive PCR reactions with Phusion HS II polymerase added Illumina adapters and sample indices to the amplicons. After gel purification with the NucleoSpin Gel and PCR Clean-up kit, the amplicons were quantified by Qubit and checked for quality on an Agilent 2100 Bioanalyzer. Sequencing of the libraries was performed on an Illumina MiSeq with 600-cycle, single-indexed, paired-end runs. Turning to the authors' computational methods: Alignment and assembly of TRB reads were performed with MiXCR version 2.1.12 and the default MiXCR reference library. A clone was defined by each unique CDR3 nucleotide sequence, and the analysis included only productive sequences with two or more reads. Repertoire diversity was assessed with alpha-parameterized diversity profiles (alpha 0 to 5), including the Shannon (alpha 1) and Simpson (alpha 2) indices, which were computed with an R script. Combinatorial TRB VJ usage was computed with the tcR package and compared between cohorts by principal component analysis with ade4. GLIPH clustering of TCRbeta CDR3s was carried out on cohort pairs matched by age and read depth, and cluster frequencies were compared by Wilcoxon test. TCRdb reprocessed the reads and assigns one entry to each CDR3 protein sequence, leaving out DNA. TCRdb's processing, not the authors' own work, is the source of the V and J calls. The sample has about 5,500 distinct CDR3 sequences on record. The top ten clonotypes cover under 20% of the sample.

On this clonotype: Its antigen remains undetermined.

Findings and caveats that apply to the study as a whole: The T cell clusters were defined only in silico, and the functional role of the clusters was left to be validated experimentally. Healthy donors showed almost three-fold more exclusive TRB clusters than active autoimmune hepatitis patients, consistent with an autoimmunity-wide signature. TRB repertoire shifts, with less even repertoires observed in secondary cytopenia and CLL, were mostly attributed to lymphoma bias rather than autoimmunity. The GLIPH analysis suggested a lack of physiological T cell clusters in primary autoimmune cytopenia patients, since roughly 49 clusters were exclusive to healthy donors whereas about 18 were exclusive to patients. In the comparison of secondary cytopenia with CLL, the cluster-lack signature was not observed, apparently because the dominant lymphoma-associated repertoire masked the signature.

For each sample, TRB amplification used 200 to 250 ng of peripheral blood genomic DNA, equal to about 38,000 genome equivalents. These data also formed part of another study, on T cell repertoires in aging, cancer and after chemotherapy. Per that second paper: Six donor age groups were covered, ranging from 30 or younger up to 70 or older, and each group contained at least three individuals. Control TCR repertoires from healthy donors were recorded over several months to years, and clear clonal overlap was observed across re-sampling. The full dataset contained some 8.7 million TCR reads. Significantly lower blood TCR diversity and higher clonality were observed in untreated patients with hematological or solid cancers than in age-matched healthy donors. In healthy donors, the decline in TCR diversity with age was mainly explained by loss of richness, whereas in cancer patients loss of evenness was also found to contribute. In both cancer cohorts, the median generation probability rose over the chemotherapy interval, which suggests that the repertoire was reconstituted through rebound thymic output. According to the authors, the repertoire data do not allow conclusions to be drawn about immunological memory after chemotherapy. Peripheral blood TCR beta repertoires from healthy donors and cancer patients were profiled to examine immunoaging and T cell reconstitution after chemotherapy. The cohort comprised 218 cancer patients, more than 85 with hematological and fewer than 140 with solid cancers, plus 95 healthy donors as a reference group. MiXCR versions 2.12 and 3.0.5 were used to process the TRB sequences. The repertoire metrics were Shannon diversity, evenness, clonality (defined as one minus evenness), and alpha-parameterized diversity profiles covering alpha 0 to 5. Generation probabilities of clones in paired pre- and post-chemotherapy samples were computed with the IGoR algorithm.

The source is a human donor in good health. The sequenced sample consisted of peripheral blood. The rearrangement joined TRBV12-3 or TRBV12-4 to TRBJ2-3; lacking DNA, the TRBD1 call made by TCRdb goes unchecked. The encoded CDR3 is CASSVGRSILTDTQYF.